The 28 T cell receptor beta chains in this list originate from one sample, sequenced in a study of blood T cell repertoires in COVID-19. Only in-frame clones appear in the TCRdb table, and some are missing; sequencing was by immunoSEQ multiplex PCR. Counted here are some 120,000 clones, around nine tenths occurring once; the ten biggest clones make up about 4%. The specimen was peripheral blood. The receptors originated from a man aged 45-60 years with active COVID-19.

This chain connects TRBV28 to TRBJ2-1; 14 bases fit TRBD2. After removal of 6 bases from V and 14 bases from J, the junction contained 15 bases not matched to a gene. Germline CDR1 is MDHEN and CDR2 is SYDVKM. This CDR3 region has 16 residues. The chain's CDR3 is CASSPALGLAGEAKFF. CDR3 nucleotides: TGTGCCAGCAGCCCCGCTCTGGGACTAGCGGGGGAAGCGAAGTTCTTC.

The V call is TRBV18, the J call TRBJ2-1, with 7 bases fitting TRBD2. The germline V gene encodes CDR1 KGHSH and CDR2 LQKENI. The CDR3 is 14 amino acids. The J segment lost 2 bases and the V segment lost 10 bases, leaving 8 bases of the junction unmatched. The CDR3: CATRGGGAYNEQFF. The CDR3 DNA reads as TGTGCCACCCGCGGCGGGGGAGCCTACAATGAGCAGTTCTTC.

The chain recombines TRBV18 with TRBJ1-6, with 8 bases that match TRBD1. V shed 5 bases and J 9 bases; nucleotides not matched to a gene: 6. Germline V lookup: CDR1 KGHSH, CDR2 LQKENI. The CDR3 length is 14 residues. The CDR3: CASSTDRASSPLHF. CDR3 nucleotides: TGTGCCAGCTCAACGGACAGGGCCAGTTCACCCCTCCACTTT.

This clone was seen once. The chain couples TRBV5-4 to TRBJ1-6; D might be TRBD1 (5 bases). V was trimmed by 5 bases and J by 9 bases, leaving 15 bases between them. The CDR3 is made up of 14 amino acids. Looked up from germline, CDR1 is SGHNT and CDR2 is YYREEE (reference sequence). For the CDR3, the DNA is TGTGCCAGCAGTCCCGCAGGGTCCGCTTCACCCCTCCACTTT. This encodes CASSPAGSASPLHF. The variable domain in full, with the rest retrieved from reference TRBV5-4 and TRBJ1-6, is ETGVTQSPTHLIKTRGQQVTLRCSSQSGHNTVSWYQQALGQGPQFIFQYYREEENGRGNFPPRFSGLQFPNYSSELNVNALELDDSALYLCASSPAGSASPLHFGNGTRLTVT.

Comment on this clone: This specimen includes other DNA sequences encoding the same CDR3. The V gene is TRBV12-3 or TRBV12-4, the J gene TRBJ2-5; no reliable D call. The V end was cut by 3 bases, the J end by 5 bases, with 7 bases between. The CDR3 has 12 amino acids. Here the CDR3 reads CASSFSRETQYF. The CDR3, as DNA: TGTGCCAGCAGTTTTTCGCGTGAGACCCAGTACTTC.

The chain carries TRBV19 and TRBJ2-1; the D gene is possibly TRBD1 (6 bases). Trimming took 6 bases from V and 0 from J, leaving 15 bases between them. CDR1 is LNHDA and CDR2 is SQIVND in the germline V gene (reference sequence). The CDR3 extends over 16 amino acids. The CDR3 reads CASRPGVVASYNEQFF. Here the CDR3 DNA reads TGTGCCAGTAGACCAGGGGTAGTGGCCTCCTACAATGAGCAGTTCTTC.

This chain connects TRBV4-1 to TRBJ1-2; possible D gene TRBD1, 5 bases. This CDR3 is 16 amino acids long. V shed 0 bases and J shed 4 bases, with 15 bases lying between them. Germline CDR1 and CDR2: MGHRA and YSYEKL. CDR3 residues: CASSQDPGVGSYGYTF. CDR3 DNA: TGCGCCAGCAGCCAAGATCCGGGGGTAGGTAGCTATGGCTACACCTTC.

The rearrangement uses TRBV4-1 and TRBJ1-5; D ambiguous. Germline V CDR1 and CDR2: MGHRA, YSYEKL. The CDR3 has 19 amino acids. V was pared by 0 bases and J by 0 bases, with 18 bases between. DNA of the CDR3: TGCGCCAGCAGCCAAGATCTAGGCGTTGGGTGGCATAGCAATCAGCCCCAGCATTTT. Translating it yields CASSQDLGVGWHSNQPQHF.

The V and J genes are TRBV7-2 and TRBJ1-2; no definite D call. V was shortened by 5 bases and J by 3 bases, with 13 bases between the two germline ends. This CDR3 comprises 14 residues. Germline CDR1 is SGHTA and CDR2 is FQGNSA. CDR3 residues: CASSNAPGYYGYTF. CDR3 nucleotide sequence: TGTGCCAGCAGCAACGCCCCAGGTTACTATGGCTACACCTTC.

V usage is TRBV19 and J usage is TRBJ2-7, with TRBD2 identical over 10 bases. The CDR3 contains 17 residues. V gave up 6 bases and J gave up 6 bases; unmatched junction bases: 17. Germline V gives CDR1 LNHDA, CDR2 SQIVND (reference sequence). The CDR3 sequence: CASSPSQREGPRCEQYV. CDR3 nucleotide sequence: TGTGCCAGTAGCCCGTCCCAGCGGGAGGGCCCACGATGCGAGCAGTACGTC.

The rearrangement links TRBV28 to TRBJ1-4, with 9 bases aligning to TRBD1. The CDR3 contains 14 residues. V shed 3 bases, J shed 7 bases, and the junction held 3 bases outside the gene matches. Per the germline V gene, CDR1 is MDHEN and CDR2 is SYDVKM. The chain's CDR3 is CASSFTGGGEKLFF. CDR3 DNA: TGTGCCAGCAGTTTCACAGGGGGCGGTGAAAAACTGTTTTTT. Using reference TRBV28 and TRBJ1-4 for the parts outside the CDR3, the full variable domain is DVKVTQSSRYLVKRTGEKVFLECVQDMDHENMFWYRQDPGLGLRLIYFSYDVKMKEKGDIPEGYSVSREKKERFSLILESASTNQTSMYLCASSFTGGGEKLFFGSGTQLSVL.

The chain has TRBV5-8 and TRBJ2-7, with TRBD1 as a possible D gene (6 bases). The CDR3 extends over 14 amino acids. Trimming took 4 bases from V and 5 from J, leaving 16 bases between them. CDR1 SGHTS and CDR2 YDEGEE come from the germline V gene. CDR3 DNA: TGTGCCAGCAGCACCAGGGACACAGGCAACGAGCAGTACGTC. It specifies CASSTRDTGNEQYV.

CDR3 sequence reads: CASSAPGGVPYNEQFF. DNA of the CDR3: TGTGCCAGCAGCGCCCCCGGAGGAGTCCCGTACAATGAGCAGTTCTTC. The chain has TRBV7-9 and TRBJ2-1; D possibly corresponds to TRBD2 (5 bases). Germline CDR1 is SEHNR and CDR2 is FQNEAQ (reference sequence). V lost 5 bases to trimming and J lost 4 bases, with 18 bases between them. This CDR3 comprises 16 residues.

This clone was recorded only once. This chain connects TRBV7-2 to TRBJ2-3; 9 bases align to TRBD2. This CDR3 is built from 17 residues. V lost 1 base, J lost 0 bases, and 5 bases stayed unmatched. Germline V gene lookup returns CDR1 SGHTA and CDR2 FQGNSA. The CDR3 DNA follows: TGTGCCAGCAGCTTAGTGGCTAGCGGGGATAGCACAGATACGCAGTATTTT. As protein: CASSLVASGDSTDTQYF. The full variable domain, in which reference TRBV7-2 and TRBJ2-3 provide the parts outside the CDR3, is GAGVSQSPSNKVTEKGKDVELRCDPISGHTALYWYRQSLGQGLEFLIYFQGNSAPDKSGLPSDRFSAERTGGSVSTLTIQRTQQEDSAVYLCASSLVASGDSTDTQYFGPGTRLTVL.

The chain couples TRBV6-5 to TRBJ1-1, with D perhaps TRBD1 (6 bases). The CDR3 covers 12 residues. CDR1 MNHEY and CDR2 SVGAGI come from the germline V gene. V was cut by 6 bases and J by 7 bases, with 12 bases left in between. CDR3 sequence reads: CASSKNRDEAFF. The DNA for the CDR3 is TGTGCCAGCAGCAAAAACAGGGATGAAGCTTTCTTT.

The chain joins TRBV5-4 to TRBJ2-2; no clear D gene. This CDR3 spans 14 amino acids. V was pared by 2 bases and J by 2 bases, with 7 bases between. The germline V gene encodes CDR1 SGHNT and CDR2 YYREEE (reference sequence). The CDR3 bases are TGTGCCAGCAGCTTTTCGTCCAACACCGGGGAGCTGTTTTTT. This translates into CASSFSSNTGELFF.

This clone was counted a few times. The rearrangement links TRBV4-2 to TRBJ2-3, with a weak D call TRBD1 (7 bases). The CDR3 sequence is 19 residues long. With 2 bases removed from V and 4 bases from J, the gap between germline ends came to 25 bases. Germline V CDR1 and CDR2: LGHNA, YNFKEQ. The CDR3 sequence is CASSQPFSLTGTVSDTQYF. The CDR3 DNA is TGTGCCAGCAGCCAACCCTTTTCATTGACAGGGACTGTCTCAGATACGCAGTATTTT.

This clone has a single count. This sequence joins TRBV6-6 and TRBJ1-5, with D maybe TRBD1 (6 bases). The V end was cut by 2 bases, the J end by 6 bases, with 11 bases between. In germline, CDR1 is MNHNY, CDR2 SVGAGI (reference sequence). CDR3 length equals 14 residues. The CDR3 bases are TGTGCCAGCAGTTACCCCACAGGGACTCAGCCCCAGCATTTT. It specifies CASSYPTGTQPQHF.

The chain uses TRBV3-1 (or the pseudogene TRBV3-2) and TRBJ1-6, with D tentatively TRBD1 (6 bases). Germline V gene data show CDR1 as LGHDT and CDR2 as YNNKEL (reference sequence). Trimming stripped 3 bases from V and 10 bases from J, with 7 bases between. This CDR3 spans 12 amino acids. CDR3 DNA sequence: TGTGCCAGCAGCCAGGGGGCCTCACCCCTCCACTTT. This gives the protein CASSQGASPLHF.

This CDR3 reads CASSGSGMDTQYF. The CDR3 DNA follows: TGTGCCAGCAGCGGTAGCGGGATGGATACGCAGTATTTT. The chain employs TRBV9 and TRBJ2-3, with 8 nucleotides matching TRBD2. V gave up 3 bases and J gave up 6 bases; unmatched junction bases: 3. Germline V CDR1 and CDR2: SGDLS, YYNGEE. The CDR3 is 13 amino acids.

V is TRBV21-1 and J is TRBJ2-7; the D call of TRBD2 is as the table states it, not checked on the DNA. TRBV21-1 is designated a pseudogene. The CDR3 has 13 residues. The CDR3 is CASSRGLERKQYV. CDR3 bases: TGTGCCAGCAGCCGCGGCTTGGAGCGAAAGCAGTACGTC.

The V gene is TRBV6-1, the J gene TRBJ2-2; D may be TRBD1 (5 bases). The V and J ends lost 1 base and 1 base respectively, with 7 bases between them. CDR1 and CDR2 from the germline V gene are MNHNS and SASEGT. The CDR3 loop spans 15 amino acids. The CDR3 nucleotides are TGTGCCAGCAGTGAAGGGGGCGAGAACACCGGGGAGCTGTTTTTT. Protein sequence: CASSEGGENTGELFF.

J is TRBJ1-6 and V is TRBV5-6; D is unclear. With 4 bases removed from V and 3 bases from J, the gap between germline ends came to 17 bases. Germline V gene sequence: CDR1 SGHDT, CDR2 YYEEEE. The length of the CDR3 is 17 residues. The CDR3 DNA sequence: TGTGCCAGCAGCCTCAAGTCCCACCGAGACTATAATTCACCCCTCCACTTT. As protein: CASSLKSHRDYNSPLHF.

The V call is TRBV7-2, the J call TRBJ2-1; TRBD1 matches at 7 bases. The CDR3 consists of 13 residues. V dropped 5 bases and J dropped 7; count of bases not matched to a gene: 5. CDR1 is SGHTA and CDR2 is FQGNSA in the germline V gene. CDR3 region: CASSQETGNEQFF. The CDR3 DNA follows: TGTGCCAGCAGCCAAGAGACAGGGAATGAGCAGTTCTTC.

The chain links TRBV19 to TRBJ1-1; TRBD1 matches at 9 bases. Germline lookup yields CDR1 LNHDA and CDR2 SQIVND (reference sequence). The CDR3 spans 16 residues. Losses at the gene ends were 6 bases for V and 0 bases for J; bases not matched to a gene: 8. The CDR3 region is CASSLGTGSMNTEAFF. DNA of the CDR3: TGTGCCAGTAGCCTCGGGACAGGGAGTATGAACACTGAAGCTTTCTTT.

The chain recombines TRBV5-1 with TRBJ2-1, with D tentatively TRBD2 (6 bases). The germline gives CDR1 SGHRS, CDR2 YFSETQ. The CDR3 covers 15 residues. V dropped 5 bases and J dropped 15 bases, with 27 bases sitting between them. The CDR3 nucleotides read TGCGCCAGCAGTCAGGATCCCGGGACTGTGTCTTTAGCGTTCTTC. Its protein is CASSQDPGTVSLAFF.

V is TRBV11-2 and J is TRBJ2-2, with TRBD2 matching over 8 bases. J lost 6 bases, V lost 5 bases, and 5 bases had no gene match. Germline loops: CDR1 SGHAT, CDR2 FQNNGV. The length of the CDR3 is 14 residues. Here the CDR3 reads CASSTGRVAGELFF. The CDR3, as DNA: TGTGCCAGCAGCACCGGGAGGGTAGCCGGGGAGCTGTTTTTT.

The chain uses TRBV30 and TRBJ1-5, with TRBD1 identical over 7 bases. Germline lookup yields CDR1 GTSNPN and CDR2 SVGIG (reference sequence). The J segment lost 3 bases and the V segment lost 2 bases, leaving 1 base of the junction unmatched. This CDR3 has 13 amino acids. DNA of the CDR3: TGTGCCTGGAGTCAGGGGGTCAATCAGCCCCAGCATTTT. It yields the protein CAWSQGVNQPQHF.